Listed below are T cell receptor beta chains from one sample, sequenced in a study of cytotoxic CD8 clonotypes in ibrutinib-treated CLL. Measured with immunoSEQ multiplex PCR; TCRdb has only the in-frame clones, and not every one. The sample includes around 250,000 clones, around 70% seen only once; the top ten take roughly 15%. The sequenced sample was PBMCs, obtained after 24 months of ibrutinib treatment. The receptors shown here come from a human donor with chronic lymphocytic leukemia. Both conserved end residues are part of each CDR3. A D gene is named only where the DNA matches it firmly. Only part of the rows carry a size: once, few, many, or a class if the clone is expanded.

TRBJ1-2	TRBV27	TRBD1	NA	TGTGCCAGTCGAAAATTAAACAAGGACAGGGATGGCTACACCTTC	CASRKLNKDRDGYTF
TRBJ2-2	TRBV19	NA	few	TGTGCCAGTAGTATACAGCGGACCGGGGAGCTGTTTTTT	CASSIQRTGELFF
TRBJ2-7	TRBV27	NA	NA	TGTGCCAGCAGCCAGGGGGTCGGAGGGGCCTACGAGCAGTACTTC	CASSQGVGGAYEQYF
TRBJ1-5	TRBV9	NA	NA	TGTGCCAGCAGCGTAGAGGGCAGGGGTAATCAACCCCAGCATTTT	CASSVEGRGNQPQHF
TRBJ2-1	TRBV28	NA	few	TGTGCCAGCCGCTTGGCACATGAGCAGTTCTTC	CASRLAHEQFF
TRBJ2-1	TRBV27	TRBD1	NA	TGTGCCAGCAGCGGACAGGGGGCGTTTGATGAGCAGTTCTTC	CASSGQGAFDEQFF
TRBJ2-2	TRBV7-2	TRBD2	NA	TGTGCCAGCAGCTTCGCAGGACTAGCCGGGGAGCTGTTTTTT	CASSFAGLAGELFF
TRBJ2-2	TRBV14	NA	few	TGTGCCAGCAGCCAAGCCAGGACCGCCGGGGAGCTGTTTTTT	CASSQARTAGELFF
TRBJ2-3	TRBV15	TRBD1	NA	TGTGCCACCAGCAGAGATCGGGGGACAGGGAATACGCAGTATTTT	CATSRDRGTGNTQYF
TRBJ2-7	TRBV7-2	NA	NA	TGTGCCAGCAGCTTCTCACCTGCCTACGAGCAGTACTTC	CASSFSPAYEQYF
TRBJ1-2	TRBV28	TRBD1	NA	TGTGCCAGCGAAGAAGCCGGGACAGGGGAGAGGAATGGCTACACCTTC	CASEEAGTGERNGYTF
TRBJ1-3	TRBV7-2	TRBD1	few	TGTGCCAGCAGCTTCCCGGACAGGAACACCATATATTTT	CASSFPDRNTIYF
TRBJ2-7	TRBV6-1	TRBD1	NA	TGTGCCAGCAGTGAACCTTCACAGGGGGCGAGCTACGAGCAGTACTTC	CASSEPSQGASYEQYF
TRBJ2-6	TRBV4-3	TRBD1	NA	TGCGCCAGCAGCCAAGCAGGGGGAAGTGGGGCCAACGTCCTGACTTTC	CASSQAGGSGANVLTF
TRBJ1-2	TRBV28	NA	NA	TGTGCCAGCAGTCCCGGCCGTGAGAGTCCTGGCTACACCTTC	CASSPGRESPGYTF
TRBJ1-1	TRBV19	NA	few	TGTGCCAGTAGTCCCGGGCAGGTGGGCTATATGGCTTTCTTT	CASSPGQVGYMAFF
TRBJ1-1	TRBV28	NA	NA	TGTGCCAGCAGATGGGGGATTTCGAACACTGAAGCTTTCTTT	CASRWGISNTEAFF
TRBJ1-4	TRBV28	NA	NA	TGTGCCACCAACAGGGCCCGGAATGAAAAACTGTTTTTT	CATNRARNEKLFF
TRBJ2-3	TRBV9	TRBD2	NA	TGTGCCAGCAGCGTAGTGGGTCTAGCGGGAGGGACTAGCACAGATACGCAGTATTTT	CASSVVGLAGGTSTDTQYF
TRBJ2-7	TRBV2	TRBD2	NA	TGTGCCAGCAGTCGACTAGCGGGAGGGTATAGCGAGCAGTACTTC	CASSRLAGGYSEQYF
TRBJ2-1	TRBV7-6	NA	NA	TGTGCCAGCAGCTTAGACGTCCGGTACAATGAGCAGTTCTTC	CASSLDVRYNEQFF
TRBJ1-2	TRBV19	NA	NA	TGTGCCAGTAGTATCAATCTCGGACGGTTCTATGGCTACACCTTC	CASSINLGRFYGYTF
TRBJ1-1	TRBV5-6	NA	NA	TGTGCCAGCAGCTTAGGCCTTGAAGCTTTCTTT	CASSLGLEAFF
TRBJ2-5	TRBV7-9	NA	NA	TGTGCCAGCAGCCTAGCGTTAGAGACCCAGTACTTC	CASSLALETQYF
TRBJ2-5	TRBV4-2	NA	NA	TGTGCCAGCAGCCAAGAAATGGCGCCTCCTCGGCTAATAGGTCAAGAGACCCAGTACTTC	CASSQEMAPPRLIGQETQYF
TRBJ2-7	TRBV20-1	NA	once	TGCAGTGCTCGGGACTCCTACGAGCAGTACTTC	CSARDSYEQYF
TRBJ2-7	TRBV5-1	TRBD2	NA	TGCGCCAGCAGCTTGGAGTCTAGCGGGAGGGATGAGCAGTACTTC	CASSLESSGRDEQYF
TRBJ2-5	TRBV4-1	NA	once	TGCGCCAGCAGCCAAGGGGGCGGGTACCAAGAGACCCAGTACTTC	CASSQGGGYQETQYF
TRBJ2-7	TRBV30	NA	NA	TGTGCCTGGAGTATGTACAGTGGCTACGAGCAGTACTTC	CAWSMYSGYEQYF
TRBJ2-7	TRBV30	TRBD2	NA	TGTGCCGGGAGGGGCGGGAGTGTCTACGAGCAGTACTTC	CAGRGGSVYEQYF
TRBJ1-2	TRBV29-1	TRBD1	NA	TGCAGCGTTAGGGACAGAACAAACTATGGCTACACCTTC	CSVRDRTNYGYTF
TRBJ2-1	TRBV11-2	NA	NA	TGTGCCAGCAGCTTAAGTTCCGGGAATAACAATGAGCAGTTCTTC	CASSLSSGNNNEQFF
TRBJ1-2	TRBV28	TRBD1	few	TGTGCCAGCACCACTGCGGACAGGGGGTTTGGCTACACCTTC	CASTTADRGFGYTF
TRBJ2-7	TRBV19	NA	NA	TGTGCCAGCAGTTTGGGACTGTGGGGAACCTACGAGCAGTACTTC	CASSLGLWGTYEQYF
TRBJ1-2	TRBV19	NA	few	TGTGCCAGTAGTACACTTCGACAGAATGGCTACACCTTC	CASSTLRQNGYTF
TRBJ1-5	TRBV2	TRBD1	NA	TGTGCCAGCAGGGCCGGGACAGGGAGGGAGCCCCAGCATTTT	CASRAGTGREPQHF
TRBJ2-7	TRBV27	NA	few	TGTGCCAGCAGTCGAGGCCTTACAGGCTACGAGCAGTACTTC	CASSRGLTGYEQYF
TRBJ2-7	TRBV19	TRBD2	few	TGTGCCAGTAGTATCGCAGCGGGAGAGGGTGAGCAGTACTTC	CASSIAAGEGEQYF
TRBJ2-6	TRBV27	NA	NA	TGTGCCAGCAGTTTAGGACAGTTCTCTGGGGCCAACGTCCTGACTTTC	CASSLGQFSGANVLTF
TRBJ2-7	TRBV5-4	NA	NA	TGTGCCAGCAGCTTGAGGCGGCAGCACTACGAGCAGTACTTC	CASSLRRQHYEQYF
TRBJ2-7	TRBV9	NA	NA	TGTGCCAGCAGCGTGGCGATCAACTACGAGCAGTACTTC	CASSVAINYEQYF
TRBJ1-5	TRBV30	TRBD1	NA	TGTGCCTGGAGTCCAACAGGGGACGGCAATCAGCCCCAGCATTTT	CAWSPTGDGNQPQHF
TRBJ2-1	TRBV7-3	NA	NA	TGTGCCAGCAGCTTAACGGCAGAAAATGAGCAGTTCTTC	CASSLTAENEQFF
TRBJ2-1	TRBV4-3	TRBD2	once	TGCGCCAGCAGCCAGGATAGCGGGCCGAGCTCCTACAATGAGCAGTTCTTC	CASSQDSGPSSYNEQFF
TRBJ2-1	TRBV5-1	NA	NA	TGCGCCAGCAGCTTGGTTCGAGTCGATGAGCAGTTCTTC	CASSLVRVDEQFF
TRBJ2-7	TRBV19	NA	NA	TGTGCCAGTAGTATAACGGTCAGCTCCTACGAGCAGTACTTC	CASSITVSSYEQYF
TRBJ2-7	TRBV28	NA	NA	TGTGCCACGCTCACTAAGTGGGGTTACGAGCAGTACTTC	CATLTKWGYEQYF
TRBJ1-5	TRBV5-6	NA	NA	TGTGCCAGCAGCTTGAGGACTAGGGGCAATCAGCCCCAGCATTTT	CASSLRTRGNQPQHF
TRBJ1-2	TRBV9	NA	once	TGTGCCAGCAGCGTAGAAGGGTTTGATGATGGCCACACCTTC	CASSVEGFDDGHTF
TRBJ2-3	TRBV7-9	NA	NA	TGTGCCAGCAGCTCCCCCACGAAAGATACGCAGTATTTT	CASSSPTKDTQYF
TRBJ2-7	TRBV7-2	TRBD1	few	TGTGCCAGCAGCGAGCAGACAGGGGGGATCGAGCAGTACTTC	CASSEQTGGIEQYF
TRBJ2-1	TRBV5-1	TRBD2	NA	TGCGCCAGCAGCTTGGAGGGGCGGGAGGTTAATGAGCAGTTCTTC	CASSLEGREVNEQFF
TRBJ1-4	TRBV28	NA	NA	TGTGCCAGCCTTTCCGAGGCAGTAAATGAAAAACTGTTTTTT	CASLSEAVNEKLFF
TRBJ2-1	TRBV25-1	NA	NA	TGTGCCAGCAGTAACTCGGACTGGGGGCTGAATGAGCAGTTCTTC	CASSNSDWGLNEQFF
TRBJ2-3	TRBV28	NA	NA	TGTGCCAGCAGTACCCCCGGTCGCACAGATACGCAGTATTTT	CASSTPGRTDTQYF
TRBJ2-5	TRBV5-1	TRBD1	NA	TGCGCCAGCAGCTCCGGGGACAGGGTGGAAGAGACCCAGTACTTC	CASSSGDRVEETQYF
TRBJ2-5	TRBV19	TRBD1	few	TGTGCCAGTAGCCACTCGGGACAGGGGGTCGGAGAGACCCAGTACTTC	CASSHSGQGVGETQYF
TRBJ2-1	TRBV5-4	TRBD2	many	TGTGCCAGCAGCCTAGGACTAGCTCCCTCCTACAATGAGCAGTTCTTC	CASSLGLAPSYNEQFF
TRBJ2-7	TRBV7-9	NA	NA	TGTGCCAGCGGCCTAACTGGGGGCGGCGAGCAGTACTTC	CASGLTGGGEQYF
TRBJ2-3	TRBV5-1	NA	NA	TGCGCCAGCAGCGCCGGGACGGGGAGTGTTGATACGCAGTATTTT	CASSAGTGSVDTQYF